This TCR beta chain was retrieved from a study of PD-1 blockade in classical Hodgkin lymphoma. The study, taken as a whole, reports: TCR diversity rose significantly by C4D1 in CD4+ but not CD8+ cells. Among the patients, those starting nivolumab under 1 year after ASCT were excluded. It was reported that newly diagnosed patients had less baseline TCR diversity than healthy donors.

This clone has at least ten counts. What it recognizes is unknown. Germline CDR1 reads SEHNR; CDR2 reads FQNEAQ (reference sequence). This CDR3 is built from 14 residues. J lost 2 bases, V lost 5 bases, and 1 base had no gene match. Sequenced by immunoSEQ multiplex PCR; TCRdb stores in-frame clones only, minus some. The sample holds about 97,000 clones; around four fifths are singletons and the top ten take over 9%. Relapse was seen in all patients after autologous stem cell transplantation, and brentuximab vedotin exposure was variable. Sequenced material: peripheral blood mononuclear cells (PBMCs), taken at baseline. This TCR was recovered from a human donor with classical Hodgkin lymphoma. This chain links TRBV7-9 with TRBJ2-7; TRBD2 aligns across 12 bases. CDR3 DNA sequence: TGTGCCAGCAGCCGGACTAGCGGGACCTACGAGCAGTACTTC. Translated, it gives CASSRTSGTYEQYF.